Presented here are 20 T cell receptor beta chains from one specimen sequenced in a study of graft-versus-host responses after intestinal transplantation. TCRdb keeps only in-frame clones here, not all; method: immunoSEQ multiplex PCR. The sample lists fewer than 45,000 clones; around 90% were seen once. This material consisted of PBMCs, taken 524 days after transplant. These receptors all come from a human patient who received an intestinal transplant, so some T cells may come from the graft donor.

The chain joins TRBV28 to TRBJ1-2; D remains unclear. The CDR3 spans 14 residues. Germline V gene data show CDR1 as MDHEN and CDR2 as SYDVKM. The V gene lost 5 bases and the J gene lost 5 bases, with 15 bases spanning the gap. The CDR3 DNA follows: TGTGCCAGCAGTCCGGCTCTCACTTGGTATGGCTACACCTTC. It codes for CASSPALTWYGYTF.

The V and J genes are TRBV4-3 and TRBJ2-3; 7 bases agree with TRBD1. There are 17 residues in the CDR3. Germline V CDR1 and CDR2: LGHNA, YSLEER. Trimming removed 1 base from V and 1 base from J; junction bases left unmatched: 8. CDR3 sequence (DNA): TGCGCCAGCAGCCAAGGCCTACAGGGGATGGGCACAGATACGCAGTATTTT. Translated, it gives CASSQGLQGMGTDTQYF.

The chain's CDR3 is CASSLTSSSYNEQFF. The CDR3, as DNA: TGTGCCAGCAGCTTGACTAGTTCGTCCTACAATGAGCAGTTCTTC. The rearrangement joins TRBV7-2 to TRBJ2-1; possible D gene TRBD2, 6 bases. Germline lookup yields CDR1 SGHTA and CDR2 FQGNSA. CDR3 size: 15 residues. The V and J ends lost 3 bases and 1 base respectively, with 10 bases between them. Together with reference TRBV7-2 and TRBJ2-1, the CDR3 gives the full variable domain: GAGVSQSPSNKVTEKGKDVELRCDPISGHTALYWYRQSLGQGLEFLIYFQGNSAPDKSGLPSDRFSAERTGGSVSTLTIQRTQQEDSAVYLCASSLTSSSYNEQFFGPGTRLTVL.

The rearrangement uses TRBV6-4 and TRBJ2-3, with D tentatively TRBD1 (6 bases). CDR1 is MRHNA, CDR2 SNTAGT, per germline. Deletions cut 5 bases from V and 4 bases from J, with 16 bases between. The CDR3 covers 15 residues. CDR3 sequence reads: CASSQGLSYADTQYF. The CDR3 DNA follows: TGTGCCAGCAGTCAGGGGCTTAGTTACGCAGATACGCAGTATTTT.

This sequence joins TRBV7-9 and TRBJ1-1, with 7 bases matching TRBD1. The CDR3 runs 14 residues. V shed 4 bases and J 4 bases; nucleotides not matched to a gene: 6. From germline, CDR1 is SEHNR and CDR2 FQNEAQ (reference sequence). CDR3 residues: CASSSTTGFTEAFF. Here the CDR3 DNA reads TGTGCCAGCAGCTCCACGACAGGGTTCACTGAAGCTTTCTTT.

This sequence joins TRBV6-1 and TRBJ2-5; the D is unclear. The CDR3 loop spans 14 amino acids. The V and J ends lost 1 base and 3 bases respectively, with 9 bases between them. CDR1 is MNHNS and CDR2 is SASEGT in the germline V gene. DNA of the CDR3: TGTGCCAGCAGTGAAGGTGCAGGTGAAGAGACCCAGTACTTC. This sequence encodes CASSEGAGEETQYF.

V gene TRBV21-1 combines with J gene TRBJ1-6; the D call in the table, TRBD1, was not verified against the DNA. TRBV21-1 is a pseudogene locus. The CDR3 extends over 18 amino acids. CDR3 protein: CASSKAPADRGSNSPLHF. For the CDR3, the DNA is TGTGCCAGCAGCAAAGCGCCGGCGGACAGGGGGAGTAATTCACCCCTCCACTTT.

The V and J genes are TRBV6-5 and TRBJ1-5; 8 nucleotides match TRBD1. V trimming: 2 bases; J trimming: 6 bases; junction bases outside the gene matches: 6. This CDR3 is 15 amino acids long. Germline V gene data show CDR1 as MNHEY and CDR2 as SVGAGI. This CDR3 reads CASSYLGQGTQPQHF. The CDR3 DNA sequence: TGTGCCAGCAGTTACCTAGGACAGGGAACTCAGCCCCAGCATTTT.

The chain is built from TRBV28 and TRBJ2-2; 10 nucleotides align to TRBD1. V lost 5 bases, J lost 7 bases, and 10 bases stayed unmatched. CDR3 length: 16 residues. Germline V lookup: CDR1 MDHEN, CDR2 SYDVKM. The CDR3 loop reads CASSIRQGAKSGELFF. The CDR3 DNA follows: TGTGCCAGCAGTATTCGACAGGGGGCCAAGAGCGGGGAGCTGTTTTTT. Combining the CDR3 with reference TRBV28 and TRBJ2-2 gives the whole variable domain DVKVTQSSRYLVKRTGEKVFLECVQDMDHENMFWYRQDPGLGLRLIYFSYDVKMKEKGDIPEGYSVSREKKERFSLILESASTNQTSMYLCASSIRQGAKSGELFFGEGSRLTVL.

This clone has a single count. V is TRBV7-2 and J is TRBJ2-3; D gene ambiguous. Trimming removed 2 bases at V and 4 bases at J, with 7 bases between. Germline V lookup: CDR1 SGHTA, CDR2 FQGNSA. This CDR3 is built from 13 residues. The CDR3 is CASSLKSSDTQYF. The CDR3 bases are TGTGCCAGCAGCTTAAAGTCCTCAGATACGCAGTATTTT.

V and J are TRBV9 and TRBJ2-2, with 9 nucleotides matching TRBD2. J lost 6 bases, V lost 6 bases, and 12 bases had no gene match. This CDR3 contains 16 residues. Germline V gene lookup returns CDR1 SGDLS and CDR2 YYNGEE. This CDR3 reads CASTPAGLARPGELFF. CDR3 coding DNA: TGTGCCAGCACCCCCGCCGGACTAGCGAGACCCGGGGAGCTGTTTTTT.

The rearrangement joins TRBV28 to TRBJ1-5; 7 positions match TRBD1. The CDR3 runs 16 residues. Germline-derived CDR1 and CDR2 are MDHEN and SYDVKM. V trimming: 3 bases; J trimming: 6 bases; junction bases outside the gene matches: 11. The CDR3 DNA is TGTGCCAGCAGTTTCTTAGGACAGGAGTGGGCTCAGCCCCAGCATTTT. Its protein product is CASSFLGQEWAQPQHF.

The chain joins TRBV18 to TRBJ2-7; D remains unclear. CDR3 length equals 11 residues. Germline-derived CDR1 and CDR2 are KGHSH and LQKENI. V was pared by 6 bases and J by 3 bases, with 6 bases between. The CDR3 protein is CASSTDYEQYF. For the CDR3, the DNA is TGTGCCAGCTCGACGGACTACGAGCAGTACTTC.

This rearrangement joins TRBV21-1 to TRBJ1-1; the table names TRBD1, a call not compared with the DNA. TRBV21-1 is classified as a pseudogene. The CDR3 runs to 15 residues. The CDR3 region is CASSKGRGGQDGGFF. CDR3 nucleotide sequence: TGTGCCAGCAGCAAAGGAAGGGGGGGACAGGATGGTGGTTTCTTT.

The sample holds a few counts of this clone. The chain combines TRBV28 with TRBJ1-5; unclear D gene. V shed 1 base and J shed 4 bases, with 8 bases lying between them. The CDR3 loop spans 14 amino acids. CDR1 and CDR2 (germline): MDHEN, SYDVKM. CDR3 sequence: CASSLSPGNQPQHF. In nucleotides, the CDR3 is TGTGCCAGCAGTTTATCGCCCGGGAATCAGCCCCAGCATTTT. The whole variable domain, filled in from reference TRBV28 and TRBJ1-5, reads DVKVTQSSRYLVKRTGEKVFLECVQDMDHENMFWYRQDPGLGLRLIYFSYDVKMKEKGDIPEGYSVSREKKERFSLILESASTNQTSMYLCASSLSPGNQPQHFGDGTRLSIL.

The DNA for the CDR3 is TGTGCCAGCAGGGCGAGTCAGCCCCAGCATTTT. Protein product: CASRASQPQHF. The chain employs TRBV28 and TRBJ1-5; no definite D call. Germline CDR1 is MDHEN and CDR2 is SYDVKM. The V end lost 6 bases, the J end lost 6 bases, and 6 bases lay between the germline ends. The CDR3 extends over 11 amino acids.

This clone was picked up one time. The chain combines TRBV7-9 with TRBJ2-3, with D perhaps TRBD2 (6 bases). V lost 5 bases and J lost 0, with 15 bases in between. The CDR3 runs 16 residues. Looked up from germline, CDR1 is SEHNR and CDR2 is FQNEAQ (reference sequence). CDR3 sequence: CASSPRLEGSTDTQYF. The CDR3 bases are TGTGCCAGCAGCCCGCGGTTGGAGGGGAGCACAGATACGCAGTATTTT.

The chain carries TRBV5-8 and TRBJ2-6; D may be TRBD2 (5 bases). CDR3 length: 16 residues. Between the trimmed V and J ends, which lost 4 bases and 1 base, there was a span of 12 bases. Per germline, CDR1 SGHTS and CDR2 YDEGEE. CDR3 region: CASSRLRTSGANVLTF. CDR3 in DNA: TGTGCCAGCAGCCGACTTAGGACTTCTGGGGCCAACGTCCTGACTTTC. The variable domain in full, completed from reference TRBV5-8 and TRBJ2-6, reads EAGVTQSPTHLIKTRGQQATLRCSPISGHTSVYWYQQALGLGLQFLLWYDEGEERNRGNFPPRFSGRQFPNYSSELNVNALELEDSALYLCASSRLRTSGANVLTFGAGSRLTVL.

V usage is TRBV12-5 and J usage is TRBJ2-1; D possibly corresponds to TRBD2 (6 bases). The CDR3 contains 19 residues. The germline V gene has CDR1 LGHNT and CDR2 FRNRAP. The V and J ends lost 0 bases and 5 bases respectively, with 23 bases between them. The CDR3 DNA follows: TGTGCTAGTGGTTTGGTAGCCTCAGGAGGCGGGATGGGAAACAATGAGCAGTTCTTC. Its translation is CASGLVASGGGMGNNEQFF.

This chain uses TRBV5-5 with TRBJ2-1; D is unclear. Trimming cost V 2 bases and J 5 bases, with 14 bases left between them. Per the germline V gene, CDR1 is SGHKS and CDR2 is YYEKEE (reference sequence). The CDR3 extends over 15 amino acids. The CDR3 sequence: CASSLVFRSNNEQFF. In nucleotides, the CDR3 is TGTGCCAGCAGCTTAGTGTTTCGAAGCAACAATGAGCAGTTCTTC.